The present entry profiles one TCR beta chain with its context. No antigen is known for it. This CDR3 has 15 amino acids. Germline trimming cut 1 base from V and 2 bases from J; bases unmatched to any gene: 4. Germline CDR1 and CDR2: MGHRA and YSYEKL. This sample was included in a study of blood T cells in healthy people across ages. As for the study in general: About one barcoded TCR beta cDNA was captured per two T cells.

A J-beta primer mix and a sample-barcoded 5' primer were used in a second PCR of about 7 to 12 cycles. CDR3-containing paired-end reads numbering at least 2.5 million came from each sample. A single record per CDR3 protein comes from TCRdb applying MiXCR to the 5' RACE reads. Here the sample spans roughly 1,800,000 distinct CDR3 sequences, around 48% being singletons. Overall study findings and caveats: With donor CMV status unknown, expanded clonotype changes were possibly confounded.

Sequencing was carried out using blood. The rearrangement links TRBV4-1 to TRBJ2-5; 7 bases fit TRBD2. This TCR was sampled from a woman aged 35 to 49 in good health. The CDR3 DNA sequence: TGCGCCAGCAGCCAAGGGGAGGGGCAGCAAGAGACCCAGTACTTC. Protein product: CASSQGEGQQETQYF.